This entry concerns a single TCR beta chain. Assay: immunoSEQ multiplex PCR; the TCRdb copy retains only in-frame clones and omits some. Of 300,000 to 450,000 clones in the sample, more than 70% were seen once. This entry comes from a study of blood T cell repertoires in COVID-19. Study information: Acute-phase and convalescent COVID-19 samples originated in the United States, Italy and Spain. The cDNA or gDNA used as material had been derived from T cells, B-cell-depleted T cells, or PBMCs.

The CDR3 extends over 14 amino acids. In germline, CDR1 is MNHEY, CDR2 SMNVEV (reference sequence). V lost 5 bases and J lost 3, with 14 bases in between. The chain links TRBV27 to TRBJ2-7, with a tentative D call TRBD2 (6 bases). Sequencing was carried out using PBMCs or T cells enriched from blood (not recorded which). The receptor was isolated from a man aged 25 to 45 who had recovered from COVID-19. CDR3 residues: CASSRLPGVYEQYF. The CDR3 DNA sequence: TGTGCCAGCAGTCGACTCCCGGGAGTCTACGAGCAGTACTTC.